This T cell receptor (beta chain) was identified during a study of vaccination and CD4 T cells after COVID-19 (dated by TCRdb to between 2021 and 2023). Some background on the complete study: Every convalescent patient had a positive nasal swab PCR test for SARS-CoV-2, with mild disease in nine patients and severe disease in one. The convalescent cohort included six males and four females, with two Hispanic individuals, seven Caucasians, two Asians and one multiracial person. Participants got two doses of the Pfizer-BioNTech BNT162b2 vaccine (n=8) or two doses of the Moderna mRNA-1273 vaccine (n=2). Post-COVID blood samples from convalescent patients were collected a median of around 110 days after diagnosis, with a range of roughly 35 to 161 days. Post-vaccine blood samples were obtained a median of around 74 days after the second vaccine dose, with a range of about 13 to 241 days. Overlapping spike peptide pools from SARS-CoV-2 and from the common cold coronaviruses HCoV-NL63, HCoV-OC43 and HCoV-229E were used as culture stimuli. As controls, cultures received a CEFX viral epitope pool (the positive control), an HIV-1 Nef peptide pool (the negative control), or no peptide at all. In roughly 11 COVID-19 convalescent patients and a handful of infection-naive healthy vaccine recipients, the spike-specific CD4+ TCR repertoire before mRNA vaccination was compared with the repertoire after mRNA vaccination.

The CDR3, cysteine through phenylalanine, is 12 amino acids long. Only the CDR3 DNA stays, 36 bases, in frame from base 1. CDR1 is given as SNHLY and CDR2 as FYNNEI, both from the germline V gene. V is pared back by 7 bases and J by 0 bases, with 6 bases lying between the germline termini. Of note for this clonotype: No cognate antigen has been identified for it. One base away there is no much larger clone; base qualities are not given.

Points the paper makes about the study in general: Among convalescent patients, a median about 86% of the SARS-CoV-2-reactive clones seen after vaccination appeared only after vaccination, which suggests priming specific to the vaccine. The median number of SARS-CoV-2-reactive clonotypes rose from roughly 20 after infection to a few dozen after vaccination, but the change was not significant. Of the vaccine-specific clones found in convalescent patients, nearly all (304 of 307) were mono-reactive for SARS-CoV-2 spike instead of being cross-reactive with common cold coronaviruses. The study included relatively few convalescent patients and did not analyze early timepoints after natural infection.

Receptor libraries were prepared by PCR. TCR sequencing of DNA from cultured CD4+ T cells used the Oncomine TCR Beta short-read assay at the Johns Hopkins FTIC core. Genomic DNA was extracted from the cultured CD4+ T cells with the QIAamp micro DNA kit. Oncomine TCR Beta libraries made from cultured CD4+ T cells were pooled using unique dual indexes and sequenced on an Illumina iSeq 100. In the paper's pipeline: Non-productive sequences were removed, and CDR3s that did not start with C, did not end with F or W, or were shorter than 7 amino acids were discarded. Antigen-specific clonotypes were identified using the MANAFEST web application through comparison of peptide-stimulated wells with reference and other culture wells. For a clone to be called positive, the clone needed an FDR below 0.05, an odds ratio above 5, and a productive frequency above 0.1% in at least two of three replicate wells. A clonotype counted as cross-reactive if it showed significant expansion both in the SARS-CoV-2 spike wells and in at least one common cold coronavirus spike condition. Using R version 3.6.1, CDR3 homology was evaluated through Levenshtein distances (stringdist) along with unrooted phylogenetic trees (ape). TCRdb itself trimmed the public reads at Q25 with fastp, ran MiXCR and retained productive beta chains. CDR3 protein sequences are deduplicated, and each keeps its most common genes and DNA. Here the V and J calls rest on TCRdb's processing, not on the authors' analysis. Within this sample are about 10,000 distinct CDR3 sequences, with roughly half of them counted one time only. Around 17% of the sample rests with the top ten.

The sample's treatment or condition label is to be understood as: approximately 10-day PBMC culture with coronavirus spike peptide pools or control peptides (ViraFEST assay). The ViraFEST assay was used in the study, in which antigen-specific T cells were expanded with peptide pools and expanded clonotypes were subsequently identified by TCR sequencing. The positive SARS-CoV-2 PCR tests of the convalescent patients were dated from March to December 2020, before the Alpha, Beta and Delta variants emerged in the United States. Over 1.5 million PBMCs per well were cultured in IMDM with roughly 5% human AB serum and 8.5 to 10 IU/ml IL-2, plus 10 ug/ml peptide pools. On days 3 and 7, half of the culture medium was replaced with fresh IL-2-containing medium. After 10 days of culture, CD4+ T cells were isolated by negative selection using the EasySep CD4+ T cell isolation kit. Ficoll-Paque Plus gradient centrifugation was used to isolate PBMCs from whole blood, and the isolated PBMCs were then either used fresh or cryopreserved at -140C. In general, triplicate wells were set up for every culture condition.

What was sequenced was CD4+ T cells from blood, cultured in vitro. Here the chain combines TRBV2 and TRBJ1-2, with an unclear D gene assignment. The TCR comes from a human donor who had recovered from COVID-19. The sequence in DNA is TGTGCCAGCACTTCATCTAACTATGGCTACACCTTC. Its protein is CASTSSNYGYTF.